One sample yielded the 7 T cell receptor beta chains listed below, sequenced in a study of blood T cell repertoires in COVID-19. Generated by immunoSEQ multiplex PCR, the TCRdb table keeps only in-frame clones and is missing some. The table has 200,000 to 300,000 clones, approximately 90% seen once. The sequencing sample was made of peripheral blood. These receptors came from a woman in her twenties or thirties with COVID-19, enrolled during active disease.

V usage is TRBV10-3 and J usage is TRBJ2-3; 9 nucleotides agree with TRBD2. The CDR3 runs to 15 residues. Trimming took 2 bases from V and 5 from J; bases not matched to a gene: 5. Germline lookup yields CDR1 ENHRY and CDR2 SYGVKD. The CDR3 spells CAISERGGGGDTQYF. The DNA of the CDR3 is TGTGCCATCAGTGAGCGAGGCGGGGGGGGAGATACGCAGTATTTT.

The chain uses TRBV28 and TRBJ2-2, with D hard to call. Germline CDR1 and CDR2: MDHEN and SYDVKM. CDR3 length: 13 residues. Trimming stripped 4 bases from V and 7 bases from J, with 10 bases between. The CDR3 nucleotides are TGTGCCAGCAGTTCGCCGACATTCGGGGAGCTGTTTTTT. As protein: CASSSPTFGELFF.

In DNA, the CDR3 is TGTGCCAGCAGTCCAATCTCCTACAATGAGCAGTTCTTC. Translated: CASSPISYNEQFF. The chain carries TRBV6-2 or TRBV6-3 and TRBJ2-1; D unresolved. Per the germline V gene, CDR1 is MNHEY and CDR2 is SVGEGT. Trimming took 5 bases from V and 0 from J, leaving 5 bases between them. This CDR3 region has 13 residues.

Concerning this clone itself: Distinct nucleotide sequences in the sample also encode this CDR3. The chain carries TRBV9 and TRBJ2-1, with D uncertain. V dropped 3 bases and J dropped 5 bases, with 3 bases sitting between them. Germline-derived CDR1 and CDR2 are SGDLS and YYNGEE. The CDR3 spans 11 residues. CDR3 bases: TGTGCCAGCAGCGCTGACAATGAGCAGTTCTTC. Translation: CASSADNEQFF. Filled out from reference TRBV9 and TRBJ2-1, the complete variable domain reads DSGVTQTPKHLITATGQRVTLRCSPRSGDLSVYWYQQSLDQGLQFLIQYYNGEERAKGNILERFSAQQFPDLHSELNLSSLELGDSALYFCASSADNEQFFGPGTRLTVL.

This chain uses TRBV27 with TRBJ1-2; 7 bases are a match to TRBD1. The CDR3 is 12 residues long. CDR1 and CDR2 (germline): MNHEY, SMNVEV (reference sequence). J lost 7 bases, V lost 6 bases, and 5 bases had no gene match. The CDR3 loop is CASRTGSAGYTF. The CDR3 nucleotides are TGTGCCAGCAGGACAGGGTCGGCTGGCTACACCTTC.

About this clone itself: Additional DNA sequences in this sample encode the identical CDR3. The chain joins TRBV27 to TRBJ1-6, with 10 bases identical to TRBD1. CDR1 MNHEY and CDR2 SMNVEV come from the germline V gene (reference sequence). CDR3 size: 13 residues. J was trimmed by 9 bases and V by 4 bases; bases with no gene match: 0. CDR3 loop: CASSWDRGSPLHF. The DNA for the CDR3 is TGTGCCAGCAGTTGGGACAGGGGTTCACCCCTCCACTTT.

The genes are TRBV7-6 and TRBJ2-2, with TRBD2 matching 11 bases. Looked up from germline, CDR1 is SGHVS and CDR2 is FNYEAQ. The CDR3 runs to 15 residues. The ends lost 6 bases at V and 6 bases at J; junction bases unmatched: 6. The CDR3 protein is CASRQLAGGSGELFF. DNA of the CDR3: TGTGCCAGCAGGCAGCTAGCGGGGGGATCCGGGGAGCTGTTTTTT.